Below, 6 T cell receptor beta chains from the same sample are listed, as sequenced in a study of blood T cells in healthy people across ages (dated by TCRdb to 2013 to 2016). Receptor amplification or capture employed 5' RACE. The instrument was an Illumina HiSeq 2500. A second about 7 to 11 cycle PCR used a sample-barcoded 5' primer and a J-beta primer mix. Using fastp trimming at Q25 and MiXCR clonotype assembly, TCRdb reanalyzed the public sequencing data and kept in-frame beta chains. Entries that share a CDR3 protein sequence are merged under the most common genes and DNA. This sample is represented by hundreds of thousands of distinct CDR3 sequences; 45% to 50% of them were singletons. Jointly, the top ten make up roughly 30% of the sample. The sequenced sample was blood. These receptors all come from an older woman in good health.

This chain joins TRBV7-2 and TRBJ2-5, with 10 bases identical to TRBD1. The CDR3 length is 14 residues. CDR1 is SGHTA and CDR2 is FQGNSA in the germline V gene. V lost 6 bases and J lost 5; bases outside the gene matches: 6. Here the CDR3 reads CASRPGQGKETQYF. CDR3 coding DNA: TGTGCCAGCAGACCGGGACAGGGGAAGGAGACCCAGTACTTC.

The V call is TRBV2, the J call TRBJ2-7, with 11 bases lining up with TRBD1. The V and J ends lost 4 bases and 6 bases, in that order; junction bases with no gene match: 5. Germline CDR1 reads SNHLY; CDR2 reads FYNNEI. This CDR3 has 14 amino acids. The chain's CDR3 is CASSAGTGGLEQYF. DNA for the CDR3: TGTGCCAGCAGTGCCGGGACAGGGGGTCTCGAGCAGTACTTC.

This clonotype was counted only a few times. CDR3 bases: TGCGCCAGCAGCCCGAAGCCACCGGGACTAGCGGAGGGGAAGCAGTTCTTC. It is translated as CASSPKPPGLAEGKQFF. The rearrangement uses TRBV4-3 and TRBJ2-1; TRBD2 matches 11 bases. This CDR3 comprises 17 residues. The ends lost 4 bases at V and 11 bases at J; junction bases unmatched: 16. Germline-derived CDR1 and CDR2 are LGHNA and YSLEER.

This clonotype showed up just once. The J gene is TRBJ2-6, the V gene TRBV7-2, with D uncertain. V shed 5 bases and J shed 0 bases, with 17 bases lying between them. CDR3 length: 18 residues. CDR1 SGHTA and CDR2 FQGNSA come from the germline V gene. CDR3 DNA: TGTGCCAGCAGCGCTTACCGTTGGGCTGACTCTGGGGCCAACGTCCTGACTTTC. It encodes CASSAYRWADSGANVLTF.

V gene TRBV4-3 combines with J gene TRBJ1-1; no clear D. Germline V gives CDR1 LGHNA, CDR2 YSLEER. The V gene lost 1 base and the J gene lost 1 base, with 10 bases spanning the gap. CDR3 length equals 15 residues. The CDR3 region has the DNA TGCGCCAGCAGCCAAGTAGGGCGGCCGAACACTGAAGCTTTCTTT. It is translated as CASSQVGRPNTEAFF.

The V gene is TRBV14, the J gene TRBJ2-1; the D gene is possibly TRBD1 (5 bases). The CDR3 extends over 13 amino acids. Trimming took 0 bases from V and 13 from J, leaving 13 bases between them. CDR1 and CDR2 (germline): SGHDN, FVKESK. CDR3: CASSQDRVETQFF. CDR3 nucleotides: TGTGCCAGCAGCCAAGACAGGGTAGAGACCCAGTTCTTC. Complete variable domain (other parts from reference TRBV14 and TRBJ2-1): EAGVTQFPSHSVIEKGQTVTLRCDPISGHDNLYWYRRVMGKEIKFLLHFVKESKQDESGMPNNRFLAERTGGTYSTLKVQPAELEDSGVYFCASSQDRVETQFFGPGTRLTVL.